The sequence of this T cell receptor (beta chain) was determined in a study of blood T cell repertoires in COVID-19. Across the whole study: COVID-19 samples from acute and convalescent phases originated in the United States, Italy and Spain.

Some clones are missing from TCRdb's copy, which holds only in-frame ones; the method was immunoSEQ multiplex PCR. This sample carries approximately 69,000 clones, more than 75% of them seen once, and the ten largest clones take roughly 50%. CDR1 SGHVS and CDR2 FNYEAQ come from the germline V gene. This CDR3 spans 16 amino acids. Trimming pared 2 bases from V and 2 bases from J, leaving 14 bases between. The rearrangement joins TRBV7-6 to TRBJ2-3, with D tentatively TRBD1 (5 bases). The TCR originated in a human donor in a cohort sampled during active COVID-19. The sequencing sample was made of peripheral blood. DNA of the CDR3: TGTGCCAGCAGCTTACGCGACAGCGAGGCCACAGATACGCAGTATTTT. Translating gives CASSLRDSEATDTQYF.